This entry lists 11 T cell receptor beta chains sequenced from one sample in a study of control samples from healthy donors and cancer patients. Using immunoSEQ multiplex PCR, the repertoire was profiled, and TCRdb retains in-frame clones only, with some absent. The table has around 130,000 clones, about 83% seen once. Sequenced material: blood. These receptors were obtained from a man aged 25-45 years in good health.

This clone was recorded only once. The chain has TRBV5-1 and TRBJ1-1; 11 nucleotides agree with TRBD1. The CDR3 is made up of 15 amino acids. From germline, CDR1 is SGHRS and CDR2 YFSETQ. V dropped 0 bases and J dropped 4; count of bases not matched to a gene: 2. The CDR3 loop is CASSLDGTGGTEAFF. CDR3 bases: TGCGCCAGCAGCTTGGATGGGACAGGGGGCACTGAAGCTTTCTTT.

V gene TRBV5-1 combines with J gene TRBJ2-7, with 7 nucleotides matching TRBD1. The germline V gene encodes CDR1 SGHRS and CDR2 YFSETQ. Unmatched junction bases numbered 13, after V lost 4 bases and J lost 3 bases. CDR3 length equals 16 residues. CDR3 sequence: CASSAETGSRDYEQYF. The CDR3 DNA is TGCGCCAGCAGCGCAGAGACAGGGTCAAGGGACTACGAGCAGTACTTC.

This chain connects TRBV19 to TRBJ2-3; 9 bases agree with TRBD2. V gave up 8 bases and J gave up 2 bases; unmatched junction bases: 8. Germline-derived CDR1 and CDR2 are LNHDA and SQIVND (reference sequence). CDR3 length: 15 amino acids. The CDR3 sequence: CASSGLAGFTDTQYF. The CDR3 DNA is TGTGCCAGTTCTGGCCTAGCGGGGTTCACAGATACGCAGTATTTT.

The chain is built from TRBV6-5 and TRBJ2-2; 9 nucleotides align to TRBD1. This CDR3 is 15 amino acids long. With 6 bases clipped from V and 6 bases from J, the junction kept 8 bases outside the gene matches. Germline lookup yields CDR1 MNHEY and CDR2 SVGAGI. Here the CDR3 reads CASRPGQGRPGELFF. The CDR3 DNA is TGTGCCAGCAGGCCGGGACAGGGAAGGCCCGGGGAGCTGTTTTTT.

V usage is TRBV5-1 and J usage is TRBJ1-2; 8 nucleotides match TRBD1. The CDR3 is 14 residues long. Germline V gene lookup returns CDR1 SGHRS and CDR2 YFSETQ. J gave up 4 bases and V 5 bases, and 7 bases lay outside the gene matches. The DNA of the CDR3 is TGCGCCAGCAGGGAGGACAGGGCCACCTATGGCTACACCTTC. Protein product: CASREDRATYGYTF.

The chain recombines TRBV15 with TRBJ2-7, with 7 bases matching TRBD1. The junction had 7 bases not matched to a gene; V was cut back by 10 bases and J by 1 base. Germline assignment: CDR1 LNHNV and CDR2 YYDKDF (reference sequence). The CDR3 extends over 13 amino acids. This CDR3 is CASSRDRSYEQYF. In DNA, the CDR3 is TGTGCCAGCTCCCGGGACAGATCCTACGAGCAGTACTTC.

This chain links TRBV6-6 with TRBJ2-5; possibly TRBD2 for D (6 bases). With 6 bases removed from V and 4 bases from J, the gap between germline ends came to 12 bases. The V gene's germline CDR1 is MNHNY and CDR2 SVGAGI (reference sequence). The CDR3 is made up of 13 amino acids. The chain's CDR3 is CASRGRGLETQYF. DNA for the CDR3: TGTGCCAGCAGGGGGCGGGGCTTAGAGACCCAGTACTTC.

CDR3 sequence reads: CASSISTSEKLFF. The CDR3, as DNA: TGTGCCAGTAGTATATCGACAAGTGAAAAACTGTTTTTT. The rearrangement uses TRBV19 and TRBJ1-4; D not resolved. CDR3 length: 13 residues. Deletions cut 2 bases from V and 7 bases from J, with 8 bases between. The germline V gene encodes CDR1 LNHDA and CDR2 SQIVND (reference sequence).

The chain combines TRBV15 with TRBJ1-1, with TRBD1 matching 7 bases. Unmatched junction bases numbered 7, after V lost 0 bases and J lost 0 bases. The germline CDR1 and CDR2 sequences are LNHNV and YYDKDF (reference sequence). The CDR3 runs to 17 residues. CDR3 protein: CATSRDEGTGVNTEAFF. Written as DNA, the CDR3 is TGTGCCACCAGCAGAGATGAGGGCACAGGGGTGAACACTGAAGCTTTCTTT.

The sample holds one count of this clone. The rearrangement links TRBV18 to TRBJ1-6; D possibly corresponds to TRBD1 (6 bases). Trimming took off 3 bases at V and 3 bases at J, with 15 bases between the two ends. This CDR3 region has 17 residues. Germline V gene data show CDR1 as KGHSH and CDR2 as LQKENI. Written as DNA, the CDR3 is TGTGCCAGCTCACCTAACCAGGGGACCAACTATAATTCACCCCTCCACTTT. This encodes CASSPNQGTNYNSPLHF.

The chain joins TRBV19 to TRBJ2-1, with TRBD2 identical over 10 bases. Germline trimming cut 6 bases from V and 5 bases from J; bases unmatched to any gene: 7. This CDR3 has 15 residues. CDR1 is LNHDA, CDR2 SQIVND, per germline (reference sequence). CDR3 residues: CASSTLAGTHNEQFF. The DNA for the CDR3 is TGTGCCAGTAGCACACTAGCGGGGACTCACAATGAGCAGTTCTTC.